Detailed here is one TCR beta chain. There is no known antigen for this receptor. Base qualities are not at hand, and no much larger clone is one base apart. The sample originates from a study of T-cell reconstitution after alpha-beta-depleted transplantation in children (dated by TCRdb to 2016 to 2017). Regarding the research as a whole: Using TCR repertoire profiling, the study followed T-cell immune reconstitution in a quantitative way in children after TCRalphabeta/CD19-depleted allogeneic hematopoietic cell transplantation.

The CDR1 and CDR2 encoded by the germline V gene (reference sequence) are SGHKS and YYEKEE. CDR3 length: 17 amino acids, cysteine to phenylalanine. Solely the CDR3 DNA is kept, with 51 bases framed from the first base. V trim: 1 base; J trim: 7 bases; unmatched bases: 13. The method was PCR. The reads were generated on an Illumina HiSeq 2500. Molecular barcoding was employed in the preparation of TCR libraries, with unique molecular identifiers being used to normalize TCRbeta repertoire quantification. TCRdb reprocessing: public reads trimmed at Q25 with fastp, clones called with MiXCR, in-frame beta chains kept. Under each unique CDR3 protein, matching rows form one entry showing the most common genes and DNA. The sample includes 490,000 or so distinct CDR3 sequences, with approximately 13% observed a single time. The top ten clones comprise about 6% of the sample.

The receptor was isolated from a human donor who donated a stem cell graft to a child with combined immunodeficiency. The V and J segments used are TRBV5-5 and TRBJ2-1; 8 bases in the junction line up with TRBD1. Sequenced here: PBMCs from the stem cell graft donor, sampled from the stem cell graft. The CDR3 has the sequence CASSLRGPVRGPNEQFF. The DNA is TGTGCCAGCAGCTTGAGGGGTCCGGTCAGGGGGCCAAATGAGCAGTTCTTC.